Each of the 27 T cell receptor beta chains below was sequenced from the same sample in a study of T cells in Graves' hyperthyroidism and ophthalmopathy. Amplification of TCR beta CDR3 regions was performed using RNA transcripts as template. Initially, a first-round RT-PCR of the TCR CDR3 employed the HTBI primer set. Each CDR3 protein is one row after TCRdb ran MiXCR on the multiplex PCR reads. This repertoire shows a few hundred thousand distinct CDR3 sequences, approximately 14% found once; its top ten account for around 7.3%. Sequenced: blood. The receptor source for this set is a woman aged 25 to 45 with Graves' hyperthyroidism.

This chain links TRBV18 with TRBJ2-2; D is ambiguous. CDR3 length: 16 residues. From germline, CDR1 is KGHSH and CDR2 LQKENI. V was cut by 1 base and J by 6 bases, with 15 bases left in between. The CDR3 sequence is CASSPQPGQSPGELFF. CDR3 sequence (DNA): TGTGCCAGCTCACCACAACCGGGCCAAAGTCCCGGGGAGCTGTTTTTT.

This clonotype was detected many times. CDR3 sequence (DNA): TGTGCCACCAGTGATTCGGGGGGGAATCAGCCCCAGCATTTT. This encodes CATSDSGGNQPQHF. The chain combines TRBV24-1 with TRBJ1-5; D perhaps matches TRBD1 (5 bases). The germline gives CDR1 KGHDR, CDR2 SFDVKD. This CDR3 spans 14 amino acids. Deletions cut 2 bases from V and 4 bases from J, with 8 bases between.

This clonotype appeared many times. This rearrangement joins TRBV6-1 to TRBJ1-1, with 8 bases aligning to TRBD1. This CDR3 contains 16 residues. V dropped 6 bases and J dropped 3; count of bases not matched to a gene: 12. Germline CDR1 and CDR2: MNHNS and SASEGT. For the CDR3, the DNA is TGTGCCAGCAGGAGAGGGGACAGGATATTGGACACTGAAGCTTTCTTT. This sequence encodes CASRRGDRILDTEAFF.

This clonotype appeared many times. This rearrangement joins TRBV7-2 to TRBJ1-1; the D gene is possibly TRBD1 (6 bases). This CDR3 spans 13 amino acids. Germline V gene data show CDR1 as SGHTA and CDR2 as FQGNSA. The V end lost 1 base, the J end lost 5 bases, and 8 bases lay between the germline ends. CDR3 in amino acids: CASSLVTGTEAFF. The CDR3 nucleotides read TGTGCCAGCAGCTTAGTTACAGGGACTGAAGCTTTCTTT.

This clonotype was observed at least ten times. The chain employs TRBV12-3 or TRBV12-4 and TRBJ2-1, with a possible D match to TRBD2 (7 bases). V was trimmed by 3 bases and J by 1 base, leaving 10 bases between them. CDR3 size: 15 residues. CDR3 DNA sequence: TGTGCCAGCAGTTTTGGGGGGGCATCCTACAATGAGCAGTTCTTC. This gives the protein CASSFGGASYNEQFF.

This clonotype has just a few counts. This chain connects TRBV14 to TRBJ2-5; maybe TRBD1 (5 bases). Germline lookup yields CDR1 SGHDN and CDR2 FVKESK. V gave up 5 bases and J gave up 2 bases, with 12 bases separating them. The CDR3 totals 14 residues. This chain's CDR3 is CASSLRQIQETQYF. CDR3 coding DNA: TGTGCCAGCAGCTTAAGACAGATACAAGAGACCCAGTACTTC.

This clonotype was observed a handful of times. The V gene is TRBV25-1, the J gene TRBJ1-3; D is possibly TRBD1 (5 bases). Trimming left V 1 base short and J 0 bases short, with 10 bases between. Germline CDR1 is MGHDK and CDR2 is SYGVNS. The CDR3 totals 16 residues. The CDR3 is CASSESGGSSGNTIYF. DNA for the CDR3: TGTGCCAGCAGTGAATCGGGGGGAAGCTCTGGAAACACCATATATTTT. Full variable domain (remainder filled in from reference TRBV25-1 and TRBJ1-3): EADIYQTPRYLVIGTGKKITLECSQTMGHDKMYWYQQDPGMELHLIHYSYGVNSTEKGDLSSESTVSRIRTEHFPLTLESARPSHTSQYLCASSESGGSSGNTIYFGEGSWLTVV.

The gene calls are TRBV20-1 and TRBJ2-1, with 11 bases matching TRBD1. V shed 4 bases, J shed 5 bases, and the junction held 7 bases outside the gene matches. Germline assignment: CDR1 DFQATT and CDR2 SNEGSKA (reference sequence). This CDR3 contains 15 residues. For the CDR3, the DNA is TGCAGTGCTATTAGGACAGGGGGCAGGAACAATGAGCAGTTCTTC. It is translated as CSAIRTGGRNNEQFF.

A remark on this clonotype: A much larger clone sits a single nucleotide away, making a read error possible. J is TRBJ2-4 and V is TRBV3-1; D is perhaps TRBD2 (5 bases). The CDR3 has 15 amino acids. CDR1 is LGHDT, CDR2 YNNKEL, per germline (reference sequence). V lost 1 base and J 4 bases, leaving 11 bases between the germline ends. DNA of the CDR3: TGTGCCAGCAGCCAAGGTCTAGCCGGGAAAAACATTCAGTACTTC. Translated: CASSQGLAGKNIQYF.

This chain uses TRBV27 with TRBJ2-1; D remains unclear. Germline CDR1 reads MNHEY; CDR2 reads SMNVEV (reference sequence). V was trimmed by 3 bases and J by 10 bases, leaving 19 bases between them. This CDR3 region has 15 residues. The CDR3 protein is CASSLGLGLSREQFF. The CDR3 DNA is TGTGCCAGCAGTTTGGGTTTAGGCTTGTCGCGGGAGCAGTTCTTC.

This sequence joins TRBV27 and TRBJ2-7; 8 nucleotides line up with TRBD1. The CDR3 has 14 amino acids. Trimming took 4 bases from V and 8 from J; bases not matched to a gene: 10. Germline-derived CDR1 and CDR2 are MNHEY and SMNVEV (reference sequence). CDR3 coding DNA: TGTGCCAGCAGTTCGACAGGGGCACTATCAAAGCAGTACTTC. Amino acid sequence: CASSSTGALSKQYF.

The table lists this clonotype with a few counts. The V gene is TRBV3-1, the J gene TRBJ1-2, with a weak D call TRBD1 (5 bases). The length of the CDR3 is 13 residues. Germline-derived CDR1 and CDR2 are LGHDT and YNNKEL (reference sequence). The V gene lost 4 bases and the J gene lost 5 bases, with 11 bases spanning the gap. The CDR3 nucleotides read TGTGCCAGCAGCCTAGGGGTTTGGTATGGCTACACCTTC. Translating it yields CASSLGVWYGYTF.

This sequence joins TRBV5-4 and TRBJ2-2; D uncertain. Germline values: CDR1 SGHNT, CDR2 YYREEE (reference sequence). Trimming pared 3 bases from V and 6 bases from J, leaving 6 bases between. The CDR3 has 12 residues. The CDR3 loop is CASSYVPGELFF. CDR3 DNA sequence: TGTGCCAGCAGCTACGTTCCCGGGGAGCTGTTTTTT. Complete variable domain (other parts from reference TRBV5-4 and TRBJ2-2): ETGVTQSPTHLIKTRGQQVTLRCSSQSGHNTVSWYQQALGQGPQFIFQYYREEENGRGNFPPRFSGLQFPNYSSELNVNALELDDSALYLCASSYVPGELFFGEGSRLTVL.

This clonotype is a singleton in its sample. The chain employs TRBV29-1 and TRBJ2-2, with 10 nucleotides matching TRBD1. After removal of 4 bases from V and 4 bases from J, the junction contained 6 bases not matched to a gene. The CDR3 length is 15 residues. CDR1 SQVTM and CDR2 ANQGSEA come from the germline V gene. CDR3 loop: CSVGDRGLGTGELFF. The CDR3 region has the DNA TGCAGCGTTGGGGACAGGGGTCTGGGCACCGGGGAGCTGTTTTTT.

This clonotype was detected a few times. The DNA for the CDR3 is TGTGCCAGCAGTGATGGACTAGCGGGAGCCGCGTTCTTC. Translating gives CASSDGLAGAAFF. This chain joins TRBV2 and TRBJ2-1, with TRBD2 identical over 13 bases. This CDR3 region has 13 residues. V was clipped by 3 bases and J by 15 bases; unmatched bases: 5. Per the germline V gene, CDR1 is SNHLY and CDR2 is FYNNEI.

There are many counts of this clonotype. V usage is TRBV20-1 and J usage is TRBJ2-1, with 9 positions matching TRBD2. V shed 4 bases and J 7 bases; nucleotides not matched to a gene: 14. CDR3 length: 16 amino acids. Germline loops: CDR1 DFQATT, CDR2 SNEGSKA (reference sequence). The CDR3 nucleotides are TGCAGTGCTACCGCCCGCGGATGGACTAGCGTGAATGAGCAGTTCTTC. Translating gives CSATARGWTSVNEQFF.

The chain uses TRBV4-3 and TRBJ2-2; possibly TRBD1 for D (6 bases). Germline-derived CDR1 and CDR2 are LGHNA and YSLEER. This CDR3 has 16 amino acids. V was clipped by 1 base and J by 6 bases, with 15 bases between them. This CDR3 reads CASSQGGQWGPGELFF. The CDR3 DNA follows: TGCGCCAGCAGCCAAGGTGGACAGTGGGGTCCCGGGGAGCTGTTTTTT.

This clonotype was found many times. The rearrangement uses TRBV12-3 or TRBV12-4 and TRBJ1-2; TRBD1 aligns across 7 bases. The CDR3 is made up of 13 amino acids. After removal of 5 bases from V and 3 bases from J, the junction contained 3 bases not matched to a gene. This chain's CDR3 is CASSQGGYYGYTF. The CDR3, as DNA: TGTGCCAGCAGTCAGGGGGGTTACTATGGCTACACCTTC.

In this sample, this clonotype turned up many times. The chain combines TRBV7-2 with TRBJ1-3; perhaps TRBD1 as D (5 bases). Trimming took off 1 base at V and 4 bases at J, with 14 bases between the two ends. The length of the CDR3 is 16 residues. From germline, CDR1 is SGHTA and CDR2 FQGNSA. CDR3 sequence: CASSLVGGVEGNTIYF. Here the CDR3 DNA reads TGTGCCAGCAGCTTAGTTGGGGGTGTTGAGGGAAACACCATATATTTT.

The chain combines TRBV6-1 with TRBJ2-7; a weak D match, TRBD2 (6 bases). V shed 10 bases and J shed 3 bases, with 13 bases lying between them. Germline V gene lookup returns CDR1 MNHNS and CDR2 SASEGT. This CDR3 contains 12 residues. The DNA for the CDR3 is TGTGCCACTGAGGGACTGGACTACGAGCAGTACTTC. It encodes CATEGLDYEQYF.

This clonotype was counted between two and nine times. The genes are TRBV2 and TRBJ2-7; D gene unclear. Germline assignment: CDR1 SNHLY and CDR2 FYNNEI. V shed 7 bases and J shed 4 bases, with 11 bases lying between them. CDR3 length: 12 amino acids. The CDR3 coding sequence is TGTGCCAGCACAGGAGAAAAATACGAGCAGTACTTC. Translation: CASTGEKYEQYF.

Ten or more counts support this clonotype. The J gene is TRBJ1-1, the V gene TRBV18; D gene unclear. Germline V lookup: CDR1 KGHSH, CDR2 LQKENI. V dropped 2 bases and J dropped 0 bases, with 7 bases sitting between them. The CDR3 extends over 14 amino acids. CDR3 DNA: TGTGCCAGCTCACCAATACAGTTGAACACTGAAGCTTTCTTT. Its protein product is CASSPIQLNTEAFF. The full variable domain, its missing parts supplied by reference TRBV18 and TRBJ1-1, is NAGVMQNPRHLVRRRGQEARLRCSPMKGHSHVYWYRQLPEEGLKFMVYLQKENIIDESGMPKERFSAEFPKEGPSILRIQQVVRGDSAAYFCASSPIQLNTEAFFGQGTRLTVV.

This clonotype was detected many times. The rearrangement uses TRBV10-2 and TRBJ1-1, with TRBD1 matching 7 bases. V lost 2 bases and J lost 4; bases outside the gene matches: 4. Germline CDR1 reads WSHSY; CDR2 reads SAAADI. This CDR3 has 14 residues. CDR3 DNA: TGCGCCAGCAGTGAGCCGACAGGGTCCACTGAAGCTTTCTTT. It specifies CASSEPTGSTEAFF.

This clonotype was observed a single time. This chain uses TRBV29-1 with TRBJ2-1; 7 positions match TRBD1. The closer fit of TRBJ2-7 to the DNA end suggests the J call may be wrong. The CDR3 has 14 amino acids. Germline CDR1 is SQVTM and CDR2 is ANQGSEA. The CDR3 coding sequence is TGCAGCGTAGGCCAGGGGGTAGTCTACAATGAGCAGTACTTC. Amino acids: CSVGQGVVYNEQYF.

This clonotype was seen repeatedly, ten times or more. The CDR3 sequence is CASSYSRVHEQYF. DNA for the CDR3: TGTGCCAGCAGTTATTCCAGGGTCCACGAGCAGTACTTC. The J gene is TRBJ2-7, the V gene TRBV28; perhaps TRBD1 as D (5 bases). The CDR3 is 13 residues long. V was cut by 4 bases and J by 5 bases, with 12 bases left in between. From germline, CDR1 is MDHEN and CDR2 SYDVKM.

The rearrangement links TRBV28 to TRBJ1-3, with D maybe TRBD1 (5 bases). CDR1 is MDHEN and CDR2 is SYDVKM in the germline V gene. CDR3 length: 11 residues. The germline V and J ends were trimmed by 4 bases and 14 bases, with 12 bases remaining between them. CDR3 bases: TGTGCCAGCAGTTCTGGAAGGGGCCTATATTTT. Its translation: CASSSGRGLYF.

This clonotype has ten or more counts. This chain links TRBV20-1 with TRBJ1-5; 10 bases align to TRBD1. Germline trimming cut 4 bases from V and 5 bases from J; bases unmatched to any gene: 2. The CDR3 is made up of 13 amino acids. The germline CDR1 and CDR2 sequences are DFQATT and SNEGSKA (reference sequence). DNA for the CDR3: TGCAGTGCTATTGGACAGGGGGATCAGCCCCAGCATTTT. Its translation is CSAIGQGDQPQHF.